This paragraph reports one TCR beta chain. This specimen belongs to a study of beta chain features in type 1 diabetes. This CDR3 spans 16 amino acids. Trimming pared 1 base from V and 7 bases from J, leaving 17 bases between. CDR1 LGHNA and CDR2 YNFKEQ come from the germline V gene. Investigators reverse transcribed all isolated RNA, so they sequenced expressed TCRB transcripts. Libraries were prepared by immunoSEQ multiplex PCR; TCRdb keeps only in-frame clonotypes and omits some of them. The sample lists about 180,000 clones; 13% were seen once. The receptor's source is a woman aged 18 to 35 in good health. The sequenced sample was central memory CD4+ T cells from blood. The chain joins TRBV4-2 to TRBJ2-1; perhaps TRBD2 as D (6 bases). CDR3 amino acids: CASSQASSVRSNEQFF. DNA for the CDR3: TGTGCCAGCAGCCAAGCCTCTAGCGTTCGGAGTAATGAGCAGTTCTTC.